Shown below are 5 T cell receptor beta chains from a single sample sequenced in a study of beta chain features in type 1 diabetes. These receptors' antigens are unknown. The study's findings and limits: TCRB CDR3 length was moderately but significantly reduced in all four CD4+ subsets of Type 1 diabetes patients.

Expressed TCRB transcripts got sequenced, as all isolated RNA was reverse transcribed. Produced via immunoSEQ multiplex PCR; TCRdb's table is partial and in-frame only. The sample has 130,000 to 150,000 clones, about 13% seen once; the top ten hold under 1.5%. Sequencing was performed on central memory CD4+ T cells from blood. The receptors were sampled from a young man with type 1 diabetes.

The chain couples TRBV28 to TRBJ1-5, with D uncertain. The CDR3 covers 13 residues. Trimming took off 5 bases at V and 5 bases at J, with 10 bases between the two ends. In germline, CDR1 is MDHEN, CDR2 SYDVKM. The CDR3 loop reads CASSRGFDQPQHF. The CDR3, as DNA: TGTGCCAGCAGTCGAGGTTTCGATCAGCCCCAGCATTTT.

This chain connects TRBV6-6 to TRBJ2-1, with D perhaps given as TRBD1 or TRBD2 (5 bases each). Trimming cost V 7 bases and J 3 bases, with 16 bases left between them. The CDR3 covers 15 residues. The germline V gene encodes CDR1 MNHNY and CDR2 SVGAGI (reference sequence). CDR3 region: CASTEGTRGYNEQFF. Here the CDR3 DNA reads TGTGCCAGCACCGAAGGGACCAGAGGCTACAATGAGCAGTTCTTC.

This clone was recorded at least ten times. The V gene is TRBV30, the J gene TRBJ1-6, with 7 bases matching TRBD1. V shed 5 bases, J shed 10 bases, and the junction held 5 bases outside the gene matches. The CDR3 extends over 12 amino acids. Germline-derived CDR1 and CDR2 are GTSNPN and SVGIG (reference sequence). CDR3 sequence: CAWGKQGSPLHF. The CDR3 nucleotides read TGTGCCTGGGGAAAACAGGGGTCACCCCTCCACTTT. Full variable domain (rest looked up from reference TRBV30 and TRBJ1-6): SQTIHQWPATLVQPVGSPLSLECTVEGTSNPNLYWYRQAAGRGLQLLFYSVGIGQISSEVPQNLSASRPQDRQFILSSKKLLLSDSGFYLCAWGKQGSPLHFGNGTRLTVT.

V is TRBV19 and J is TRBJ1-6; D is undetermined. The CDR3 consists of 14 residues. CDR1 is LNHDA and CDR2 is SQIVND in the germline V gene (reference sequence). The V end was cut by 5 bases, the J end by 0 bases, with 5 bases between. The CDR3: CASSYSSYNSPLHF. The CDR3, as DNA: TGTGCCAGTAGTTACAGCTCCTATAATTCACCCCTCCACTTT. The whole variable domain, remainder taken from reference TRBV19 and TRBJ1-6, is DGGITQSPKYLFRKEGQNVTLSCEQNLNHDAMYWYRQDPGQGLRLIYYSQIVNDFQKGDIAEGYSVSREKKESFPLTVTSAQKNPTAFYLCASSYSSYNSPLHFGNGTRLTVT.

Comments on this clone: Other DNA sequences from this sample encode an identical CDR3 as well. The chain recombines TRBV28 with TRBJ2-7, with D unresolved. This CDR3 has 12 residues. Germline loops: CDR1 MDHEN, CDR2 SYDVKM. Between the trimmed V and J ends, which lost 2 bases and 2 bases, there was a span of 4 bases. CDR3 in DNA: TGTGCCAGCAGTTTAGGAGCCTACGAGCAGTACTTC. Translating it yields CASSLGAYEQYF.